The 23 T cell receptor beta chains below come from one sample, sequenced in a study of T-cell memory formation after mild COVID-19. Each CDR3 protein is one row after TCRdb ran MiXCR on the 5' RACE reads. There are under 300,000 distinct CDR3 sequences in the sample; less than 9.5% occur only once, and about 20% lies in the top ten. Sequencing was carried out using PBMCs or a T cell subset sorted from them (not recorded which). The source of these receptors is a man aged 18 to 29 who had mild COVID-19 (a few samples of this study predate the infection). Cell type and time point are not known.

This clonotype occurred a few times. The gene calls are TRBV9 and TRBJ1-1; D remains ambiguous. The CDR3 runs 13 residues. V gave up 0 bases and J gave up 1 base, with 4 bases separating them. The V gene's germline CDR1 is SGDLS and CDR2 YYNGEE. The CDR3 coding sequence is TGTGCCAGCAGCGTAGTCCCGAACACTGAAGCTTTCTTT. Protein sequence: CASSVVPNTEAFF. The full variable domain, its missing parts supplied by reference TRBV9 and TRBJ1-1, is DSGVTQTPKHLITATGQRVTLRCSPRSGDLSVYWYQQSLDQGLQFLIQYYNGEERAKGNILERFSAQQFPDLHSELNLSSLELGDSALYFCASSVVPNTEAFFGQGTRLTVV.

This clonotype was observed many times. CDR3 sequence reads: CASSRPRDSYQETQYF. The CDR3 bases are TGTGCCAGCAGTAGGCCCCGGGATTCATATCAAGAGACCCAGTACTTC. The V gene is TRBV6-5, the J gene TRBJ2-5, with a tentative D call TRBD2 (5 bases). The CDR3 consists of 16 residues. Between the trimmed V and J ends, which lost 5 bases and 2 bases, there was a span of 18 bases. The germline V gene has CDR1 MNHEY and CDR2 SVGAGI.

There are a few counts of this clonotype. The chain links TRBV3-1 to TRBJ1-2, with 9 positions matching TRBD1. The CDR3 spans 15 residues. V lost 4 bases, J lost 4 bases, and 7 bases stayed unmatched. Germline lookup yields CDR1 LGHDT and CDR2 YNNKEL (reference sequence). DNA of the CDR3: TGTGCCAGCAGCCTCCGGGACAGGGAATCCTATGGCTACACCTTC. Residues: CASSLRDRESYGYTF.

This rearrangement joins TRBV5-1 to TRBJ1-2; D is uncertain. Between the trimmed V and J ends, which lost 0 bases and 8 bases, there was a span of 11 bases. The germline CDR1 and CDR2 sequences are SGHRS and YFSETQ. The CDR3 covers 13 residues. The CDR3 coding sequence is TGCGCCAGCAGCTTGGCGGGCCCGCGGGGCTACACCTTC. It specifies CASSLAGPRGYTF.

This clonotype was observed many times. The V and J genes are TRBV30 and TRBJ2-5, with D maybe TRBD2 (5 bases). Germline loops: CDR1 GTSNPN, CDR2 SVGIG (reference sequence). The CDR3 runs to 11 residues. V was clipped by 5 bases and J by 8 bases, with 12 bases between them. The CDR3 loop is CAWEISGTQYF. Here the CDR3 DNA reads TGTGCCTGGGAGATCAGCGGAACCCAGTACTTC.

This clonotype was detected many times. The CDR3 nucleotides are TGTGCCAGCAGCCACAATTTAGCTTCAGCGCCTACCACAGATACGCAGTATTTT. Its protein is CASSHNLASAPTTDTQYF. The rearrangement joins TRBV7-2 to TRBJ2-3; D is uncertain. The CDR3 sequence is 18 residues long. The V end lost 5 bases, the J end lost 2 bases, and 23 bases lay between the germline ends. Looked up from germline, CDR1 is SGHTA and CDR2 is FQGNSA.

The V gene is TRBV5-1, the J gene TRBJ2-5; TRBD1 aligns across 8 bases. The V and J ends lost 4 bases and 2 bases, in that order; junction bases with no gene match: 4. From germline, CDR1 is SGHRS and CDR2 YFSETQ. This CDR3 has 14 amino acids. CDR3 sequence (DNA): TGCGCCAGCAGCGTTGGACAGGGACAAGAGACCCAGTACTTC. Translation gives CASSVGQGQETQYF.

This clonotype has a handful of counts. The chain recombines TRBV7-9 with TRBJ2-5, with D possibly being TRBD1 (6 bases). The germline V gene has CDR1 SEHNR and CDR2 FQNEAQ (reference sequence). The CDR3 totals 16 residues. V was clipped by 1 base and J by 0 bases, with 12 bases between them. The CDR3 DNA is TGTGCCAGCAGCTTAGGCCAGGGGAATTACCAAGAGACCCAGTACTTC. Amino acids: CASSLGQGNYQETQYF. Based on the CDR3 plus reference TRBV7-9 and TRBJ2-5, the full variable domain is DTGVSQNPRHKITKRGQNVTFRCDPISEHNRLYWYRQTLGQGPEFLTYFQNEAQLEKSRLLSDRFSAERPKGSFSTLEIQRTEQGDSAMYLCASSLGQGNYQETQYFGPGTRLLVL.

This clonotype was recorded many times. This sequence joins TRBV27 and TRBJ2-5, with 8 nucleotides matching TRBD1. Unmatched junction bases numbered 9, after V lost 6 bases and J lost 0 bases. This CDR3 contains 16 residues. In germline, CDR1 is MNHEY, CDR2 SMNVEV (reference sequence). The CDR3 nucleotides are TGTGCCAGCAGACCATATTGGGGACAGGACCAAGAGACCCAGTACTTC. Translation gives CASRPYWGQDQETQYF.

V usage is TRBV6-2 or TRBV6-3 and J usage is TRBJ2-6; D ambiguous. The germline CDR1 and CDR2 sequences are MNHEY and SVGEGT. The V gene lost 6 bases and the J gene lost 0 bases, with 9 bases spanning the gap. The CDR3 is made up of 15 amino acids. The CDR3 bases are TGTGCCAGCAGCCGCCCCGGCTCTGGGGCCAACGTCCTGACTTTC. Protein: CASSRPGSGANVLTF.

The chain employs TRBV12-3 or TRBV12-4 and TRBJ2-1; TRBD1 aligns across 11 bases. The CDR3 has 13 residues. Trimming took 6 bases from V and 9 from J; bases not matched to a gene: 4. The CDR3 DNA follows: TGTGCCAGCAGATCGGGACAGGGGGGTGAGCAGTTCTTC. Amino acid sequence: CASRSGQGGEQFF.

This clonotype was picked up many times. The chain combines TRBV20-1 with TRBJ1-1; tentatively, D is TRBD1 (5 bases). The CDR3 is 12 amino acids. Germline assignment: CDR1 DFQATT and CDR2 SNEGSKA (reference sequence). Deletions cut 5 bases from V and 3 bases from J, with 10 bases between. The DNA of the CDR3 is TGCAGTGCTGCACAGGTAGACACTGAAGCTTTCTTT. Protein sequence: CSAAQVDTEAFF.

This clonotype appeared a few times. The genes are TRBV20-1 and TRBJ2-6, with D tentatively TRBD2 (5 bases). The germline V gene encodes CDR1 DFQATT and CDR2 SNEGSKA (reference sequence). Trimming cost V 6 bases and J 0 bases, with 12 bases left between them. The length of the CDR3 is 15 residues. The CDR3 nucleotides read TGCAGTGCCAAGGACGGGAACTCTGGGGCCAACGTCCTGACTTTC. Translating gives CSAKDGNSGANVLTF.

This clonotype occurred a few times. This chain connects TRBV7-2 to TRBJ1-5; no clear D. V was shortened by 1 base and J by 4 bases, with 11 bases between the two germline ends. The V gene's germline CDR1 is SGHTA and CDR2 FQGNSA. CDR3 length: 15 residues. CDR3 residues: CASSLGRSGNQPQHF. The CDR3 bases are TGTGCCAGCAGCTTAGGACGGTCGGGGAATCAGCCCCAGCATTTT. The variable domain in full, completed from reference TRBV7-2 and TRBJ1-5, reads GAGVSQSPSNKVTEKGKDVELRCDPISGHTALYWYRQSLGQGLEFLIYFQGNSAPDKSGLPSDRFSAERTGGSVSTLTIQRTQQEDSAVYLCASSLGRSGNQPQHFGDGTRLSIL.

This clonotype has only a few counts. V and J are TRBV18 and TRBJ1-3; possible D gene TRBD1, 5 bases. Looked up from germline, CDR1 is KGHSH and CDR2 is LQKENI. The CDR3 contains 16 residues. The V gene lost 1 base and the J gene lost 0 bases, with 10 bases spanning the gap. The DNA for the CDR3 is TGTGCCAGCTCACCACAACGGGACGCCTCTGGAAACACCATATATTTT. Translation: CASSPQRDASGNTIYF.

This clonotype came up many times. The rearrangement uses TRBV4-2 and TRBJ2-3; 8 bases match TRBD1. CDR3 size: 15 residues. Trimming took 3 bases from V and 5 from J; bases not matched to a gene: 7. Germline CDR1 and CDR2: LGHNA and YNFKEQ. The CDR3 nucleotides are TGTGCCAGCAGCCATACAGGGGGTCGTGGAGATACGCAGTATTTT. Amino acids: CASSHTGGRGDTQYF.

The sample holds a few counts of this clonotype. This sequence joins TRBV5-1 and TRBJ1-2; 11 bases match TRBD1. V shed 7 bases, J shed 5 bases, and the junction held 10 bases outside the gene matches. Germline V lookup: CDR1 SGHRS, CDR2 YFSETQ. The CDR3 runs to 15 residues. This CDR3 is CASGPGQGALYGYTF. The CDR3 DNA reads TGCGCCAGCGGGCCCGGACAGGGGGCATTATATGGCTACACCTTC. Based on the CDR3 plus reference TRBV5-1 and TRBJ1-2, the full variable domain is KAGVTQTPRYLIKTRGQQVTLSCSPISGHRSVSWYQQTPGQGLQFLFEYFSETQRNKGNFPGRFSGRQFSNSRSEMNVSTLELGDSALYLCASGPGQGALYGYTFGSGTRLTVV.

The V gene is TRBV7-8, the J gene TRBJ1-2; D might be TRBD1 (6 bases). With 0 bases removed from V and 4 bases from J, the gap between germline ends came to 9 bases. CDR3 size: 14 residues. Looked up from germline, CDR1 is SGHVS and CDR2 is FQNEAQ. CDR3 residues: CASSLAGGRYGYTF. Written as DNA, the CDR3 is TGTGCCAGCAGCTTAGCCGGGGGCCGCTATGGCTACACCTTC.

This sequence joins TRBV20-1 and TRBJ1-2; D is undetermined. CDR3 size: 12 residues. V was cut by 6 bases and J by 8 bases, with 16 bases left in between. Looked up from germline, CDR1 is DFQATT and CDR2 is SNEGSKA (reference sequence). The CDR3 bases are TGCAGTGCGGGAGCCATGATAGGCGGCTACACCTTC. Its translation is CSAGAMIGGYTF.

This clonotype was seen many times. The V and J genes are TRBV7-2 and TRBJ2-7; the D is unclear. Trimming pared 5 bases from V and 0 bases from J, leaving 11 bases between. The CDR3 sequence is 14 residues long. CDR1 and CDR2 from the germline V gene are SGHTA and FQGNSA. In DNA, the CDR3 is TGTGCCAGCAGCCCCCGGGTCGACTCCTACGAGCAGTACTTC. Amino acid sequence: CASSPRVDSYEQYF.

This clonotype appeared many times. DNA of the CDR3: TGTGCCAGCAGCTCGACGGGATCTACTAATGAAAAACTGTTTTTT. It codes for CASSSTGSTNEKLFF. The rearrangement uses TRBV7-9 and TRBJ1-4, with unresolved D. The CDR3 is 15 residues long. Germline-derived CDR1 and CDR2 are SEHNR and FQNEAQ (reference sequence). The V and J ends lost 4 bases and 2 bases respectively, with 11 bases between them.

There are many counts of this clonotype. The V call is TRBV4-1, the J call TRBJ2-7; D possibly corresponds to TRBD1 (6 bases). The CDR3 loop spans 13 amino acids. The V and J ends lost 4 bases and 3 bases respectively, with 10 bases between them. Germline CDR1 is MGHRA and CDR2 is YSYEKL. The CDR3 DNA is TGCGCCAGCAGCCCCGAGACAGGCTACGAGCAGTACTTC. Protein sequence: CASSPETGYEQYF.

This clonotype was recorded a few times. J is TRBJ2-5 and V is TRBV29-1; TRBD2 might be the D (6 bases). CDR3 size: 12 residues. Deletions cut 5 bases from V and 3 bases from J, with 10 bases between. The germline gives CDR1 SQVTM, CDR2 ANQGSEA. The CDR3 nucleotides read TGCAGCGTTCGCGGGGCAAAAGAGACCCAGTACTTC. It translates to CSVRGAKETQYF.